The 17 T cell receptor beta chains in this list originate from one sample, sequenced in a study of blood T cell repertoires in COVID-19. Assay: immunoSEQ multiplex PCR; the TCRdb copy retains only in-frame clones and omits some. The table has around 190,000 clones, about 88% seen once. Sequencing was done on a sample of PBMCs or T cells enriched from blood (not recorded which). These receptors came from a woman aged 40 to 50 in a cohort exposed to, infected with or recovered from COVID-19 (not recorded which).

The chain carries TRBV11-2 and TRBJ2-1; D might be TRBD1 (5 bases). The V and J ends lost 5 bases and 0 bases respectively, with 11 bases between them. This CDR3 is built from 15 residues. Germline lookup yields CDR1 SGHAT and CDR2 FQNNGV. CDR3 region: CASSGAADSYNEQFF. DNA for the CDR3: TGTGCCAGCAGCGGGGCGGCGGACTCCTACAATGAGCAGTTCTTC.

This sequence joins TRBV6-2 or TRBV6-3 and TRBJ2-1; 11 bases agree with TRBD2. The CDR3 contains 14 residues. Germline V gene lookup returns CDR1 MNHEY and CDR2 SVGEGT. V gave up 5 bases and J gave up 10 bases; unmatched junction bases: 7. The CDR3 nucleotides read TGTGCCAGCAGTCTAGGACTAGCGGGTAACGAGCAGTTCTTC. It specifies CASSLGLAGNEQFF.

This sequence joins TRBV10-3 and TRBJ1-6; possible D gene TRBD1, 5 bases. The germline V and J ends were trimmed by 11 bases and 7 bases, with 15 bases remaining between them. The germline gives CDR1 ENHRY, CDR2 SYGVKD. This CDR3 has 13 amino acids. The CDR3 DNA follows: TGTGCCGGGGGGGAAACCGAAAATTCACCCCTCCACTTT. Its translation: CAGGETENSPLHF.

The chain couples TRBV28 to TRBJ2-7; TRBD1 matches at 7 bases. From germline, CDR1 is MDHEN and CDR2 SYDVKM. Trimming removed 4 bases from V and 6 bases from J; junction bases left unmatched: 15. The CDR3 runs 16 residues. The CDR3 loop reads CASSSHSRGHRREQYF. The CDR3 bases are TGTGCCAGCAGTTCTCACTCGAGGGGGCATAGGCGCGAGCAGTACTTC.

The chain is built from TRBV9 and TRBJ1-2; D possibly corresponds to TRBD1 (5 bases). Trimming left V 0 bases short and J 7 bases short, with 10 bases between. This CDR3 is 13 amino acids long. From germline, CDR1 is SGDLS and CDR2 YYNGEE. The CDR3 spells CASSVGGAGGYTF. In DNA, the CDR3 is TGTGCCAGCAGCGTAGGCGGGGCAGGTGGCTACACCTTC. The full variable domain, completed using reference TRBV9 and TRBJ1-2, is DSGVTQTPKHLITATGQRVTLRCSPRSGDLSVYWYQQSLDQGLQFLIQYYNGEERAKGNILERFSAQQFPDLHSELNLSSLELGDSALYFCASSVGGAGGYTFGSGTRLTVV.

The chain uses TRBV4-1 and TRBJ2-2, with TRBD2 matching 9 bases. The CDR3 spans 20 residues. J gave up 0 bases and V 1 base, and 12 bases lay outside the gene matches. CDR1 and CDR2 (germline): MGHRA, YSYEKL. CDR3 DNA sequence: TGCGCCAGCAGCCAAGGGCCATGGGCTAGCGGGGATTCGAACACCGGGGAGCTGTTTTTT. Translation: CASSQGPWASGDSNTGELFF.

This clone was seen a single time. The chain combines TRBV28 with TRBJ2-7, with 12 bases that match TRBD1. V gave up 4 bases and J gave up 10 bases; unmatched junction bases: 14. The CDR3 has 16 residues. The V gene's germline CDR1 is MDHEN and CDR2 SYDVKM. The CDR3 DNA reads TGTGCCAGCAGTTCGGGACAGGGGGCACCGGGATTGGATCAGTACTTC. This gives the protein CASSSGQGAPGLDQYF.

The chain is built from TRBV6-2 or TRBV6-3 and TRBJ1-2; 7 bases fit TRBD1. Germline V gene lookup returns CDR1 MNHEY and CDR2 SVGEGT. Trimming removed 2 bases from V and 0 bases from J; junction bases left unmatched: 3. The CDR3 loop spans 15 amino acids. The CDR3: CASSYDTGANYGYTF. The CDR3 DNA is TGTGCCAGCAGTTACGATACAGGGGCTAACTATGGCTACACCTTC.

J is TRBJ1-1 and V is TRBV6-1, with 8 positions matching TRBD1. Germline CDR1 and CDR2: MNHNS and SASEGT. The CDR3 extends over 16 amino acids. The J segment lost 10 bases and the V segment lost 0 bases, leaving 13 bases of the junction unmatched. CDR3: CASSEALRTGILGAFF. DNA of the CDR3: TGTGCCAGCAGTGAAGCGCTTCGGACAGGGATTTTAGGAGCTTTCTTT.

This chain joins TRBV9 and TRBJ2-2; no definite D call. The CDR3 covers 13 residues. Looked up from germline, CDR1 is SGDLS and CDR2 is YYNGEE. Trimming took off 2 bases at V and 3 bases at J, with 5 bases between the two ends. CDR3 coding DNA: TGTGCCAGCAGCGTCCTTCACACCGGGGAGCTGTTTTTT. Encoded protein: CASSVLHTGELFF.

The genes are TRBV13 and TRBJ1-1, with 8 bases aligning to TRBD1. CDR3 length: 14 residues. J gave up 6 bases and V 7 bases, and 10 bases lay outside the gene matches. Germline V lookup: CDR1 PRHDT, CDR2 FYEKMQ (reference sequence). CDR3 region: CASTLGRGLSEAFF. DNA for the CDR3: TGTGCCAGCACCCTAGGCAGGGGGCTATCTGAAGCTTTCTTT.

J is TRBJ2-1 and V is TRBV28; D may be TRBD2 (7 bases). Deletions cut 8 bases from V and 5 bases from J, with 16 bases between. The CDR3 runs to 14 residues. CDR1 and CDR2 from the germline V gene are MDHEN and SYDVKM. DNA of the CDR3: TGTGCCAGCTGCCGGGGGGCTGAAAACAATGAGCAGTTCTTC. This sequence encodes CASCRGAENNEQFF. The full variable domain, with the rest looked up from reference TRBV28 and TRBJ2-1, is DVKVTQSSRYLVKRTGEKVFLECVQDMDHENMFWYRQDPGLGLRLIYFSYDVKMKEKGDIPEGYSVSREKKERFSLILESASTNQTSMYLCASCRGAENNEQFFGPGTRLTVL.

The CDR3 DNA sequence: TGCGCCAGCAGCCAAGCGGACGGGACTAGCACAGATACGCAGTATTTT. Protein sequence: CASSQADGTSTDTQYF. V is TRBV4-1 and J is TRBJ2-3, with TRBD2 as a possible D gene (6 bases). V dropped 1 base and J dropped 0 bases, with 11 bases sitting between them. The V gene's germline CDR1 is MGHRA and CDR2 YSYEKL. This CDR3 comprises 16 residues.

This chain's CDR3 is CASSLQGENTEAFF. For the CDR3, the DNA is TGTGCCAGTAGTTTACAGGGCGAGAACACTGAAGCTTTCTTT. This sequence joins TRBV19 and TRBJ1-1, with D tentatively TRBD1 (6 bases). Germline lookup yields CDR1 LNHDA and CDR2 SQIVND (reference sequence). With 5 bases removed from V and 1 base from J, the gap between germline ends came to 11 bases. The length of the CDR3 is 14 residues.

This clone was seen repeatedly, ten times or more. The rearrangement links TRBV6-4 to TRBJ2-1, with 8 bases lining up with TRBD1. Germline trimming cut 3 bases from V and 3 bases from J; bases unmatched to any gene: 4. Germline V gives CDR1 MRHNA, CDR2 SNTAGT. This CDR3 has 15 residues. The CDR3 DNA reads TGTGCCAGCAGTGAAACAGGGGGAGACTACAATGAGCAGTTCTTC. It codes for CASSETGGDYNEQFF.

This clone was counted at least ten times. CDR3 nucleotides: TGTGCCAGCAGTTTTGCGGGGGACTCCTACGAGCAGTACTTC. This gives the protein CASSFAGDSYEQYF. The V and J genes are TRBV28 and TRBJ2-7; TRBD2 matches at 7 bases. The CDR3 totals 14 residues. Per germline, CDR1 MDHEN and CDR2 SYDVKM. Unmatched junction bases numbered 2, after V lost 3 bases and J lost 0 bases.

The chain recombines TRBV4-1 with TRBJ1-1; D ambiguous. Trimming left V 3 bases short and J 2 bases short, with 13 bases between. The germline gives CDR1 MGHRA, CDR2 YSYEKL. This CDR3 is 15 amino acids long. The chain's CDR3 is CASSQLDGKNTEAFF. CDR3 bases: TGCGCCAGCAGCCAGTTGGACGGGAAAAACACTGAAGCTTTCTTT.